A single sample is the source of the 26 T cell receptor beta chains below, sequenced in a study of human T cells and chemical hapten exposure. Specified time point: patch test 3, about 24 weeks after DPC sensitization. Treatment described: therapeutic diphenylcyclopropenone sensitization with weekly scalp DPC. TCRdb analysed the RACE reads with MiXCR anew, one entry per CDR3 protein. The sample consists of 150,000 to 200,000 distinct CDR3 sequences, 25% to 35% of them appearing once. This specimen consisted of whole blood, obtained in connection with sensitization to the hapten diphenylcyclopropenone (DPC). The receptors were sampled from a woman in her late teens or twenties with alopecia areata. Some clones in this sample may be carry-over from other donors' samples.

The rearrangement uses TRBV5-1 and TRBJ1-1; D is uncertain. V lost 4 bases and J 0 bases, leaving 25 bases between the germline ends. Germline loops: CDR1 SGHRS, CDR2 YFSETQ. This CDR3 is 19 amino acids long. CDR3 sequence reads: CASSPMWSATTALNTEAFF. DNA of the CDR3: TGCGCCAGCAGCCCCATGTGGTCAGCAACTACTGCCCTGAACACTGAAGCTTTCTTT.

This clonotype has more than one count but fewer than ten. The chain uses TRBV4-3 and TRBJ2-7; 7 bases align to TRBD1. Unmatched junction bases numbered 14, after V lost 3 bases and J lost 3 bases. Germline V gene sequence: CDR1 LGHNA, CDR2 YSLEER. The CDR3 is 17 amino acids. CDR3 sequence (DNA): TGCGCCAGCAGCCATAAAAGGGACAGCGGAAGTAACTACGAGCAGTACTTC. Encoded protein: CASSHKRDSGSNYEQYF.

The chain is built from TRBV29-1 and TRBJ2-6, with D uncertain. Between the trimmed V and J ends, which lost 5 bases and 0 bases, there was a span of 8 bases. The CDR3 spans 14 residues. Germline V CDR1 and CDR2: SQVTM, ANQGSEA. Here the CDR3 DNA reads TGCAGCGTTCTTTCAAGCTCTGGGGCCAACGTCCTGACTTTC. Translated: CSVLSSSGANVLTF.

In this sample, this clonotype turned up a few times. The gene calls are TRBV14 and TRBJ2-3, with D tentatively TRBD1 (5 bases). V dropped 3 bases and J dropped 6 bases, with 19 bases sitting between them. The CDR3 runs 16 residues. The germline CDR1 and CDR2 sequences are SGHDN and FVKESK. CDR3 nucleotides: TGTGCCAGCAGCCATAGGGGATTCGGGCCGCTGGATACGCAGTATTTT. Translating gives CASSHRGFGPLDTQYF.

This clonotype was counted between two and nine times. This chain connects TRBV4-1 to TRBJ1-2; the D gene is possibly TRBD1 (5 bases). The germline V gene encodes CDR1 MGHRA and CDR2 YSYEKL. V was clipped by 1 base and J by 4 bases, with 7 bases between them. The CDR3 contains 13 residues. In nucleotides, the CDR3 is TGCGCCAGCAGCCAAGTGGGGGGCTATGGCTACACCTTC. Translation gives CASSQVGGYGYTF.

The chain joins TRBV27 to TRBJ1-6, with D perhaps matching TRBD1 (6 bases). CDR3 length equals 14 residues. V dropped 2 bases and J dropped 10 bases, with 12 bases sitting between them. CDR1 is MNHEY, CDR2 SMNVEV, per germline (reference sequence). CDR3: CASSLMDSQSPLHF. CDR3 DNA: TGTGCCAGCAGTTTAATGGACAGTCAATCACCCCTCCACTTT.

The genes are TRBV5-6 and TRBJ1-1; 9 bases are shared with TRBD1. Germline CDR1 and CDR2: SGHDT and YYEEEE. The CDR3 has 16 amino acids. With V trimmed by 3 bases and J by 8 bases, 14 bases remained unmatched. CDR3 protein: CASSSNRGRVLLEAFF. CDR3 sequence (DNA): TGTGCCAGCAGCTCAAACAGGGGGCGCGTTCTGCTGGAAGCTTTCTTT.

This clonotype was counted a few times. The rearrangement links TRBV12-3 or TRBV12-4 to TRBJ2-7; 9 bases line up with TRBD2. With V trimmed by 5 bases and J by 7 bases, 15 bases remained unmatched. The CDR3 extends over 16 amino acids. In nucleotides, the CDR3 is TGTGCCAGCAGTCCACCGGGGGCTAGCGGGATGAGGGAGCAGTACTTC. It translates to CASSPPGASGMREQYF.

This clonotype was counted at least ten times. The V call is TRBV7-2, the J call TRBJ2-1; 7 bases agree with TRBD2. CDR1 is SGHTA, CDR2 FQGNSA, per germline. V lost 3 bases and J lost 8; bases outside the gene matches: 1. CDR3 length: 12 amino acids. CDR3: CASSFAGDEQFF. The CDR3, as DNA: TGTGCCAGCAGCTTTGCGGGGGATGAGCAGTTCTTC.

J is TRBJ2-7 and V is TRBV6-5; possible D gene TRBD2, 5 bases. The CDR3 loop spans 12 amino acids. Germline CDR1 MNHEY, CDR2 SVGAGI. V was cut by 6 bases and J by 4 bases, with 10 bases left in between. CDR3: CASRDRGYEQYF. The CDR3 DNA reads as TGTGCCAGCAGGGACCGGGGTTACGAGCAGTACTTC.

This clonotype has more than one count but fewer than ten. The genes are TRBV20-1 and TRBJ1-1, with 7 bases lining up with TRBD1. The germline V gene has CDR1 DFQATT and CDR2 SNEGSKA (reference sequence). This CDR3 region has 15 residues. The V and J ends lost 3 bases and 1 base, in that order; junction bases with no gene match: 8. This CDR3 reads CSASRNRGGNTEAFF. DNA for the CDR3: TGCAGTGCTAGTCGAAACAGGGGAGGGAACACTGAAGCTTTCTTT.

The table lists this clonotype with many counts. The chain couples TRBV9 to TRBJ2-5; D may be TRBD2 (6 bases). Germline-derived CDR1 and CDR2 are SGDLS and YYNGEE. This CDR3 has 16 amino acids. V was clipped by 0 bases and J by 5 bases, with 17 bases between them. Here the CDR3 reads CASSVDGSNPSETQYF. Here the CDR3 DNA reads TGTGCCAGCAGCGTAGACGGGAGTAACCCTTCTGAGACCCAGTACTTC.

V is TRBV15 and J is TRBJ2-2; 8 nucleotides agree with TRBD2. Germline CDR1 is LNHNV and CDR2 is YYDKDF (reference sequence). V was clipped by 1 base and J by 5 bases; unmatched bases: 3. The CDR3 runs to 15 residues. As DNA, the CDR3 is TGTGCCACCAGCAGAGCTGGACTAGCTACCGGGGAGCTGTTTTTT. Protein sequence: CATSRAGLATGELFF.

This chain connects TRBV5-4 to TRBJ1-1; TRBD1 matches 8 bases. V shed 6 bases and J 3 bases; nucleotides not matched to a gene: 4. The germline gives CDR1 SGHNT, CDR2 YYREEE (reference sequence). This CDR3 spans 13 amino acids. CDR3 sequence: CASIKQGDTEAFF. DNA of the CDR3: TGTGCCAGCATAAAACAGGGGGACACTGAAGCTTTCTTT.

The chain is built from TRBV20-1 and TRBJ1-2; no clear D gene. Deletions cut 0 bases from V and 7 bases from J, with 9 bases between. The CDR3 is 12 amino acids. Germline CDR1 reads DFQATT; CDR2 reads SNEGSKA (reference sequence). This CDR3 is CSAREDVTGYTF. The CDR3 DNA follows: TGCAGTGCTAGAGAGGATGTCACTGGCTACACCTTC.

This clonotype was counted ten times or more. The V call is TRBV2, the J call TRBJ1-5; the match to TRBD1 covers 7 bases. Germline values: CDR1 SNHLY, CDR2 FYNNEI. This CDR3 is built from 14 residues. J lost 7 bases, V lost 6 bases, and 9 bases had no gene match. CDR3 sequence: CASRPTGEGQPQHF. CDR3 coding DNA: TGTGCCAGCAGGCCTACAGGGGAGGGGCAGCCCCAGCATTTT.

The rearrangement joins TRBV7-2 to TRBJ2-1, with TRBD1 identical over 8 bases. Germline loops: CDR1 SGHTA, CDR2 FQGNSA. The junction had 22 bases not matched to a gene; V was cut back by 5 bases and J by 4 bases. This CDR3 spans 20 amino acids. CDR3 loop: CASSPRRWQGALWGYNEQFF. The CDR3 nucleotides are TGTGCCAGCAGCCCCAGGCGTTGGCAGGGGGCTCTTTGGGGTTACAATGAGCAGTTCTTC.

The sample holds one count of this clonotype. The gene calls are TRBV19 and TRBJ2-1; TRBD2 matches at 7 bases. Germline V CDR1 and CDR2: LNHDA, SQIVND (reference sequence). The trim removed 4 bases at V and 8 bases at J, leaving 2 bases unmatched. The CDR3 is made up of 12 amino acids. CDR3 residues: CASSTGGDEQFF. CDR3 in DNA: TGTGCCAGTAGTACTGGGGGGGATGAGCAGTTCTTC.

This clonotype was observed a few times. The J gene is TRBJ2-3, the V gene TRBV6-2 or TRBV6-3; TRBD2 aligns across 10 bases. The germline gives CDR1 MNHEY, CDR2 SVGEGT. Losses at the gene ends were 0 bases for V and 5 bases for J; bases not matched to a gene: 8. The length of the CDR3 is 17 residues. The CDR3 region is CASSYSGLAGAEDTQYF. CDR3 coding DNA: TGTGCCAGCAGTTACTCGGGCCTAGCGGGAGCCGAAGATACGCAGTATTTT.

The gene calls are TRBV2 and TRBJ2-5, with 10 positions matching TRBD2. The CDR3 spans 15 residues. V shed 5 bases, J shed 4 bases, and the junction held 7 bases outside the gene matches. Germline V gene sequence: CDR1 SNHLY, CDR2 FYNNEI. CDR3: CASSKREGRTETQYF. CDR3 DNA sequence: TGTGCCAGCAGTAAGCGGGAGGGTCGGACAGAGACCCAGTACTTC.

This clonotype has a handful of counts. The genes are TRBV4-1 and TRBJ2-7; D ambiguous. The V end lost 3 bases, the J end lost 0 bases, and 9 bases lay between the germline ends. The germline V gene has CDR1 MGHRA and CDR2 YSYEKL. The CDR3 runs 14 residues. As DNA, the CDR3 is TGCGCCAGCAGCCAGGCAGCGATCTCCTACGAGCAGTACTTC. It yields the protein CASSQAAISYEQYF.

This chain uses TRBV2 with TRBJ2-3; 9 bases are a match to TRBD2. Germline V gene sequence: CDR1 SNHLY, CDR2 FYNNEI. The CDR3 sequence is 16 residues long. V gave up 5 bases and J gave up 0 bases; unmatched junction bases: 6. This CDR3 reads CASSSGSGGSTDTQYF. Here the CDR3 DNA reads TGTGCCAGCAGTTCGGGGAGCGGGGGGAGCACAGATACGCAGTATTTT. The full variable domain, rest sourced from reference TRBV2 and TRBJ2-3, is EPEVTQTPSHQVTQMGQEVILRCVPISNHLYFYWYRQILGQKVEFLVSFYNNEISEKSEIFDDQFSVERPDGSNFTLKIRSTKLEDSAMYFCASSSGSGGSTDTQYFGPGTRLTVL.

This clonotype has at least ten counts. V usage is TRBV7-8 and J usage is TRBJ1-3; D ambiguous. The CDR3 contains 17 residues. The germline CDR1 and CDR2 sequences are SGHVS and FQNEAQ. V lost 4 bases and J lost 4, with 20 bases in between. CDR3 bases: TGTGCCAGCAGCTCTACGGTCGGCCCGGGGTCGGGAAACACCATATATTTT. This codes for CASSSTVGPGSGNTIYF.

The gene calls are TRBV6-2 or TRBV6-3 and TRBJ2-1; TRBD1 or TRBD2 may be the D gene (5 bases each). In germline, CDR1 is MNHEY, CDR2 SVGEGT. The CDR3 loop spans 13 amino acids. Trimming took off 10 bases at V and 6 bases at J, with 16 bases between the two ends. The CDR3 is CATSPGPSNEQFF. CDR3 coding DNA: TGTGCCACCAGCCCGGGACCAAGCAATGAGCAGTTCTTC.

The rearrangement links TRBV4-3 to TRBJ2-7, with D unclear. CDR1 is LGHNA and CDR2 is YSLEER in the germline V gene. The ends were cut back, 1 base at V and 6 bases at J, with 16 bases in the middle. The CDR3 is 15 amino acids. CDR3 amino acids: CASSQGSDLIFEQYF. CDR3 DNA: TGCGCCAGCAGCCAAGGCTCGGATTTGATCTTCGAGCAGTACTTC.

The rearrangement uses TRBV7-6 and TRBJ1-1, with a weak D call TRBD1 (6 bases). Germline assignment: CDR1 SGHVS and CDR2 FNYEAQ. V lost 1 base, J lost 7 bases, and 13 bases lay in between. This CDR3 is built from 14 residues. This CDR3 is CASSLEQGIGEAFF. The CDR3 coding sequence is TGTGCCAGCAGCTTAGAACAGGGTATTGGTGAAGCTTTCTTT.